This T cell receptor (beta chain) was obtained from a study of metastatic and nonmetastatic thyroid tumors. Looking at the study overall: A comparison of repertoires was made across blood and tumor or nodule tissue from malignant and benign thyroid patients. Overall study findings and caveats: Versus benign nodules, malignant thyroid tumors reportedly had significantly higher TCR beta diversity, in blood and tumor.

This clone was seen many times. Its specificity is unknown. There were no patients who had received any treatment before thyroid surgery. The germline gives CDR1 SQVTM, CDR2 ANQGSEA. J was trimmed by 2 bases and V by 7 bases; bases with no gene match: 4. This CDR3 has 15 amino acids. Per the study methods: The study's classifier, a distant-metastasis tool for papillary thyroid cancer, was built using CDR3 differences across clinicopathological groups. TCRdb used MiXCR to call clones anew from the PCR reads. The V and J calls follow TCRdb's processing rather than the paper's. The table includes 64,000 or so clones, about a sixth detected once.

The sequence came from a male donor with papillary thyroid cancer or a benign thyroid nodule (not recorded which). Some clones in this sample may be carry-over from other donors' samples. Sequenced: blood. The J gene is TRBJ2-2, the V gene TRBV29-1; 13 bases fit TRBD2. CDR3 sequence reads: CSGRLAGGNTGELFF. DNA of the CDR3: TGCAGCGGTCGACTAGCGGGGGGCAACACCGGGGAGCTGTTTTTT.